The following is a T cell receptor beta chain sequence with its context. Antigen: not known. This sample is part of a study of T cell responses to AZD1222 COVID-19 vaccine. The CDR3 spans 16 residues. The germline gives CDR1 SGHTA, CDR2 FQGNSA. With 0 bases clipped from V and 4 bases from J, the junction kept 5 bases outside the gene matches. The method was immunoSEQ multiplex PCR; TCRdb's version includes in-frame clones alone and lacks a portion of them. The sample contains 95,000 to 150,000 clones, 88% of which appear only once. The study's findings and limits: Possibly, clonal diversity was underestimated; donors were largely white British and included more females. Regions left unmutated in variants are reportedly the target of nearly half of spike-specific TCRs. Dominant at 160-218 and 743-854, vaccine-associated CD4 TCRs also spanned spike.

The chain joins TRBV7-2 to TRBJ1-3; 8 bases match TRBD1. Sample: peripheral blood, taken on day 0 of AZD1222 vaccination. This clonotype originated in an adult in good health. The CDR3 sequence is CASSLARTGQGNTIYF. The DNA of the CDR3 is TGTGCCAGCAGCTTAGCCCGGACAGGGCAAGGAAACACCATATATTTT.